Each of the 18 T cell receptor beta chains below was sequenced from the same sample in a study of blood T cell repertoires in COVID-19. Assay used: immunoSEQ multiplex PCR; TCRdb lists only in-frame clones, some missing. The profile shows approximately 140,000 clones, around 87% of them singletons. Sequencing was performed on PBMCs or T cells enriched from blood (not recorded which). All receptors come from a woman aged 40 to 50 who had been exposed to COVID-19.

The chain employs TRBV5-4 and TRBJ1-2, with D hard to call. CDR1 and CDR2 from the germline V gene are SGHNT and YYREEE (reference sequence). This CDR3 spans 15 amino acids. V lost 5 bases and J lost 2, with 16 bases in between. CDR3 loop: CASSYPGNSNYGYTF. In DNA, the CDR3 is TGTGCCAGCAGTTACCCGGGAAATTCAAACTATGGCTACACCTTC.

The chain is built from TRBV3-1 (or the pseudogene TRBV3-2) and TRBJ1-1; TRBD1 might be the D (6 bases). This CDR3 spans 14 amino acids. The V end was cut by 1 base, the J end by 7 bases, with 13 bases between. Germline CDR1 is LGHDT and CDR2 is YNNKEL (reference sequence). CDR3: CASSQGRGAVEAFF. The DNA of the CDR3 is TGTGCCAGCAGCCAAGGTCGGGGGGCGGTTGAAGCTTTCTTT.

V gene TRBV7-2 combines with J gene TRBJ2-7, with a possible D match to TRBD1 (6 bases). V dropped 1 base and J dropped 7 bases, with 11 bases sitting between them. The CDR3 is 13 amino acids. Germline lookup yields CDR1 SGHTA and CDR2 FQGNSA. The CDR3 DNA follows: TGTGCCAGCAGCTTAGAACAGGGCCTGGAGCAGTACTTC. This codes for CASSLEQGLEQYF. Variable domain in full (rest from reference TRBV7-2 and TRBJ2-7): GAGVSQSPSNKVTEKGKDVELRCDPISGHTALYWYRQSLGQGLEFLIYFQGNSAPDKSGLPSDRFSAERTGGSVSTLTIQRTQQEDSAVYLCASSLEQGLEQYFGPGTRLTVT.

The chain is built from TRBV6-2 or TRBV6-3 and TRBJ2-7; possible D gene TRBD2, 5 bases. CDR3 length: 12 amino acids. V shed 4 bases and J shed 5 bases, with 9 bases lying between them. CDR1 and CDR2 (germline): MNHEY, SVGEGT. CDR3 amino acids: CASSSLAHEQYF. CDR3 sequence (DNA): TGTGCCAGCAGTTCGCTAGCCCACGAGCAGTACTTC.

The sample holds a few counts of this clone. The rearrangement joins TRBV19 to TRBJ1-1; 10 nucleotides line up with TRBD1. This CDR3 is built from 15 residues. The J segment lost 3 bases and the V segment lost 3 bases, leaving 4 bases of the junction unmatched. Per the germline V gene, CDR1 is LNHDA and CDR2 is SQIVND (reference sequence). CDR3 DNA: TGTGCCAGTAGTATCCACGGGACAGGGGACACTGAAGCTTTCTTT. Amino acid sequence: CASSIHGTGDTEAFF.

This chain uses TRBV5-1 with TRBJ1-1, with TRBD1 matching over 7 bases. Germline V CDR1 and CDR2: SGHRS, YFSETQ. J lost 10 bases, V lost 3 bases, and 6 bases had no gene match. CDR3 size: 12 residues. DNA of the CDR3: TGCGCCAGCAGCTGGAAACAGGGGACAGCTTTCTTT. Encoded protein: CASSWKQGTAFF.

This chain connects TRBV7-8 to TRBJ2-5, with 9 bases matching TRBD1. Matching the DNA end better, TRBJ2-7 makes the J call doubtful. The CDR3 runs to 14 residues. Germline V CDR1 and CDR2: SGHVS, FQNEAQ. CDR3 bases: TGTGCCAGCAGCCTAAGGACAGGGGCGTACGAGCAGTACTTC. Translated, it gives CASSLRTGAYEQYF.

This clone was observed a handful of times. The chain is built from TRBV7-9 and TRBJ1-2; D might be TRBD1 (6 bases). CDR1 and CDR2 (germline): SEHNR, FQNEAQ (reference sequence). Trimming removed 6 bases at V and 4 bases at J, with 12 bases between. This CDR3 comprises 13 residues. The CDR3 nucleotides read TGTGCCAGCAGTTTGGACAGTTTCTATGGCTACACCTTC. Translating gives CASSLDSFYGYTF.

This clone was detected once. The genes are TRBV25-1 and TRBJ1-5; D is undetermined. The germline CDR1 and CDR2 sequences are MGHDK and SYGVNS. The CDR3 has 15 amino acids. V dropped 2 bases and J dropped 3 bases, with 11 bases sitting between them. CDR3 protein: CASSEGSGVNQPQHF. Here the CDR3 DNA reads TGTGCCAGCAGTGAAGGGAGTGGGGTCAATCAGCCCCAGCATTTT. Variable domain in full (rest from reference TRBV25-1 and TRBJ1-5): EADIYQTPRYLVIGTGKKITLECSQTMGHDKMYWYQQDPGMELHLIHYSYGVNSTEKGDLSSESTVSRIRTEHFPLTLESARPSHTSQYLCASSEGSGVNQPQHFGDGTRLSIL.

This clone was seen a single time. This chain uses TRBV25-1 with TRBJ1-3; TRBD1 is a possible D gene (5 bases). The V end lost 0 bases, the J end lost 1 base, and 7 bases lay between the germline ends. In germline, CDR1 is MGHDK, CDR2 SYGVNS. The CDR3 covers 15 residues. The CDR3 sequence is CASSEYAGSGNTIYF. CDR3 nucleotides: TGTGCCAGCAGTGAATATGCAGGGTCTGGAAACACCATATATTTT. Filled out from reference TRBV25-1 and TRBJ1-3, the complete variable domain reads EADIYQTPRYLVIGTGKKITLECSQTMGHDKMYWYQQDPGMELHLIHYSYGVNSTEKGDLSSESTVSRIRTEHFPLTLESARPSHTSQYLCASSEYAGSGNTIYFGEGSWLTVV.

This chain links TRBV20-1 with TRBJ2-7, with TRBD1 as a possible D gene (6 bases). The CDR3 runs to 14 residues. The germline V gene has CDR1 DFQATT and CDR2 SNEGSKA (reference sequence). V lost 3 bases and J 4 bases, leaving 16 bases between the germline ends. Written as DNA, the CDR3 is TGCAGTGCTAGTCTCCACCGAGGGGGATACGAGCAGTACTTC. Protein sequence: CSASLHRGGYEQYF.

The chain carries TRBV7-9 and TRBJ1-6; 8 positions agree with TRBD1. The ends lost 4 bases at V and 7 bases at J; junction bases unmatched: 9. The germline V gene has CDR1 SEHNR and CDR2 FQNEAQ (reference sequence). CDR3 length: 16 amino acids. The CDR3 region has the DNA TGTGCCAGCAGCTCTAAGACAGGGGTGAGAAATTCACCCCTCCACTTT. Its translation is CASSSKTGVRNSPLHF.

This clone was seen a handful of times. The rearrangement joins TRBV10-2 to TRBJ1-5; 7 bases fit TRBD1. In germline, CDR1 is WSHSY, CDR2 SAAADI. V lost 6 bases, J lost 5 bases, and 4 bases stayed unmatched. The CDR3 is 13 amino acids. The CDR3 protein is CASRDRADQPQHF. CDR3 DNA sequence: TGCGCCAGCAGAGACAGGGCGGATCAGCCCCAGCATTTT.

The J gene is TRBJ1-1, the V gene TRBV6-5, with a weak D call TRBD1 (5 bases). This CDR3 is 15 amino acids long. The germline V gene has CDR1 MNHEY and CDR2 SVGAGI. Trimming removed 6 bases from V and 5 bases from J, with 19 bases in between. This chain's CDR3 is CASRLADGGRTEAFF. CDR3 bases: TGTGCCAGCAGACTCGCAGATGGGGGGAGGACTGAAGCTTTCTTT.

This rearrangement joins TRBV7-9 to TRBJ1-4, with a weak D call TRBD1 (5 bases). V lost 3 bases and J 3 bases, leaving 11 bases between the germline ends. This CDR3 has 15 amino acids. The germline gives CDR1 SEHNR, CDR2 FQNEAQ (reference sequence). CDR3 nucleotide sequence: TGTGCCAGCAGCTTCTCTCAGGGCCCTAATGAAAAACTGTTTTTT. This translates into CASSFSQGPNEKLFF.

V gene TRBV19 combines with J gene TRBJ1-1; D not certain. The germline V gene has CDR1 LNHDA and CDR2 SQIVND (reference sequence). V was pared by 9 bases and J by 4 bases, with 9 bases between. The CDR3 is 11 residues long. CDR3 DNA sequence: TGTGCCAGCGGTCTATTCACTGAAGCTTTCTTT. It is translated as CASGLFTEAFF. Drawing the rest from reference TRBV19 and TRBJ1-1, the complete variable domain is DGGITQSPKYLFRKEGQNVTLSCEQNLNHDAMYWYRQDPGQGLRLIYYSQIVNDFQKGDIAEGYSVSREKKESFPLTVTSAQKNPTAFYLCASGLFTEAFFGQGTRLTVV.

The V gene is TRBV7-2, the J gene TRBJ2-1; 7 bases fit TRBD2. V gave up 4 bases and J gave up 7 bases; unmatched junction bases: 7. Germline V gene lookup returns CDR1 SGHTA and CDR2 FQGNSA. The CDR3 is made up of 14 amino acids. CDR3 amino acids: CASSSRTSRNEQFF. CDR3 coding DNA: TGTGCCAGCAGCTCCCGGACTAGTCGGAATGAGCAGTTCTTC.

Here the CDR3 reads CASAGRGGNTEAFF. The CDR3 nucleotides read TGTGCCAGCGCCGGGCGGGGAGGGAACACTGAAGCTTTCTTT. The rearrangement uses TRBV28 and TRBJ1-1; D not resolved. Trimming removed 8 bases at V and 1 base at J, with 14 bases between. The germline gives CDR1 MDHEN, CDR2 SYDVKM. This CDR3 is 14 amino acids long.